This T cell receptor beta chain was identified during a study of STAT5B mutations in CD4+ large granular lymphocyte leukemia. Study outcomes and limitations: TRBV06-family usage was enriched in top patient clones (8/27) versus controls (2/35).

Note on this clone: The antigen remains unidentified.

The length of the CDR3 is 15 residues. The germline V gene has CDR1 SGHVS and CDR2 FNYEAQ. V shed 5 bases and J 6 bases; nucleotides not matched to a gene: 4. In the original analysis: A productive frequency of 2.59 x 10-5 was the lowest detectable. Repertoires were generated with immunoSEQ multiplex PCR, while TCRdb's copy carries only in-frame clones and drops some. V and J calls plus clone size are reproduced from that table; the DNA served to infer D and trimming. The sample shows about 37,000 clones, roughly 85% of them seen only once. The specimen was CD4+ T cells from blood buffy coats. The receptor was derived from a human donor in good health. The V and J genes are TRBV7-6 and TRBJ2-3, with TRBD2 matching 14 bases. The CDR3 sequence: CASSQGLAGVDTQYF. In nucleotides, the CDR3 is TGTGCCAGCAGCCAGGGACTAGCGGGAGTGGATACGCAGTATTTT.